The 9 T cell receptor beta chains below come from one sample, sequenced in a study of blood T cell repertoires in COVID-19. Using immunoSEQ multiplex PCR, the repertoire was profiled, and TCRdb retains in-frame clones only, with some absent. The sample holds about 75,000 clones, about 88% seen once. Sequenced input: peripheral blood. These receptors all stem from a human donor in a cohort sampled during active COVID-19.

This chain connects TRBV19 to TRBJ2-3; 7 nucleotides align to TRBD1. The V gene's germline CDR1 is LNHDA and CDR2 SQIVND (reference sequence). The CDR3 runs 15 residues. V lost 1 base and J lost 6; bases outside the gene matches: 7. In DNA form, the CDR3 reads TGTGCCAGTAGTATAGCTAAACAGACAGGGGATACGCAGTATTTT. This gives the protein CASSIAKQTGDTQYF.

DNA of the CDR3: TGCAGTGCTAGAACAGGGTGGGAGCAGTACTTC. Translated, it gives CSARTGWEQYF. The chain employs TRBV20-1 and TRBJ2-7; perhaps TRBD1 as D (6 bases). CDR3 length: 11 amino acids. Germline assignment: CDR1 DFQATT and CDR2 SNEGSKA (reference sequence). V was clipped by 2 bases and J by 7 bases, with 9 bases between them.

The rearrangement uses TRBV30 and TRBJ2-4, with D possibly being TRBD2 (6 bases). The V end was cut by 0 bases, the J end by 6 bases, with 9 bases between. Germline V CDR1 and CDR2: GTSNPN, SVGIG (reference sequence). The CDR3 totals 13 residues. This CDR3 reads CAWSVRGGNIQYF. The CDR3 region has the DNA TGTGCCTGGAGTGTACGGGGAGGAAACATTCAGTACTTC.

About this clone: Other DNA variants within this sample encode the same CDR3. In DNA form, the CDR3 reads TGTGCCAGCAGTTACGGGACAGGGGACACTGAAGCTTTCTTT. This sequence encodes CASSYGTGDTEAFF. This sequence joins TRBV6-5 and TRBJ1-1; 10 positions match TRBD1. CDR1 is MNHEY and CDR2 is SVGAGI in the germline V gene. The junction had 0 bases not matched to a gene; V was cut back by 2 bases and J by 3 bases. The CDR3 extends over 14 amino acids.

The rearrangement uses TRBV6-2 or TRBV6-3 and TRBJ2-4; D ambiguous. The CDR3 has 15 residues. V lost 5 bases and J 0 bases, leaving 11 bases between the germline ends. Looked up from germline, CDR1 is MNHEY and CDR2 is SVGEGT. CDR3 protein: CASSPSGLAKNIQYF. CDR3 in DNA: TGTGCCAGCAGTCCCAGTGGTCTAGCCAAAAACATTCAGTACTTC.

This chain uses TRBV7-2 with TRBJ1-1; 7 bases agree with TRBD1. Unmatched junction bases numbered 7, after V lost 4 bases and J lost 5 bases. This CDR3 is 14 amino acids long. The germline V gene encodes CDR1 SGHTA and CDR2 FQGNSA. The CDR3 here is CASSSYRGSTEAFF. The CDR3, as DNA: TGTGCCAGCAGCTCGTACAGGGGTTCAACTGAAGCTTTCTTT. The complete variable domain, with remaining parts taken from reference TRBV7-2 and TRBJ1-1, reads GAGVSQSPSNKVTEKGKDVELRCDPISGHTALYWYRQSLGQGLEFLIYFQGNSAPDKSGLPSDRFSAERTGGSVSTLTIQRTQQEDSAVYLCASSSYRGSTEAFFGQGTRLTVV.

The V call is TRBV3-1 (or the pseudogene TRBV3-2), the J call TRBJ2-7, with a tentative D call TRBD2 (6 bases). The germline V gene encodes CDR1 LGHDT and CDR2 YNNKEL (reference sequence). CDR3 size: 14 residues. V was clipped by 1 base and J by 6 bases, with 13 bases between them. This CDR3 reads CASSQVVGGTEQYF. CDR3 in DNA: TGTGCCAGCAGCCAAGTAGTGGGAGGAACCGAGCAGTACTTC.

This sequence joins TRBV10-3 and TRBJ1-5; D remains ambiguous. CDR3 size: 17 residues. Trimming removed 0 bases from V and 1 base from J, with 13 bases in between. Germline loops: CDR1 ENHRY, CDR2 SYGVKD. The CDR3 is CAISESVQVGSNQPQHF. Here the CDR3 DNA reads TGTGCCATCAGTGAGTCCGTTCAGGTCGGCAGCAATCAGCCCCAGCATTTT.

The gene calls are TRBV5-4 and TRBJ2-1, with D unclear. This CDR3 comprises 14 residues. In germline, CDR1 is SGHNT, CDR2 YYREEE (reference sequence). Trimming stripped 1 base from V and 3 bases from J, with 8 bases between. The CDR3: CASSLNLGYNEQFF. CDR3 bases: TGTGCCAGCAGCTTGAATCTCGGCTACAATGAGCAGTTCTTC.